This T cell receptor (beta chain) was sequenced for a study of spatial heterogeneity in lung cancer. This clonotype was seen repeatedly, ten times or more. Sample time point: blood at routine non-recurrence follow-up after resection. Researchers sequenced whole RNA taken from tumor, nontumor lung or frozen PBMC without sorting. V was trimmed by 4 bases and J by 1 base, leaving 7 bases between them. The length of the CDR3 is 12 residues. From germline, CDR1 is SQVTM and CDR2 ANQGSEA. Via MiXCR, TCRdb re-called the 5' RACE reads, giving one row per CDR3 protein. The table includes about 70,000 distinct CDR3 sequences, 7.5% to 10% detected once.

The V and J genes are TRBV29-1 and TRBJ1-1; D ambiguous. This clonotype was obtained from a female donor with early-stage non-small cell lung cancer. The specimen comprised PBMCs, sampled at follow-up. This chain's CDR3 is CSVGRPNTEAFF. The DNA of the CDR3 is TGCAGCGTTGGGCGCCCGAACACTGAAGCTTTCTTT.